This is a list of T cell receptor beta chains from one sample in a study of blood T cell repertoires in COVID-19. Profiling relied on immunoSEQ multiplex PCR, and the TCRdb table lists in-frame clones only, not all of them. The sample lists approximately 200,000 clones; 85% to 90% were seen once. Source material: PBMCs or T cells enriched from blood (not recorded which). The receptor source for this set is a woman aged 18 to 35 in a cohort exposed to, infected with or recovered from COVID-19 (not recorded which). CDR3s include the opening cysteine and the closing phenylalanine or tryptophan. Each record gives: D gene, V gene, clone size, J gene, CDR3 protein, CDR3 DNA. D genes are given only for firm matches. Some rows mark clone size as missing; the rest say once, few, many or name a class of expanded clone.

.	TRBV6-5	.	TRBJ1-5	CASSKQGLSNQPQHF	TGTGCCAGCAGTAAGCAGGGTCTTTCCAATCAGCCCCAGCATTTT
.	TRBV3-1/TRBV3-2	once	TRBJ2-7	CASSQVRNEQYF	TGTGCCAGCAGCCAAGTCAGGAACGAGCAGTACTTC
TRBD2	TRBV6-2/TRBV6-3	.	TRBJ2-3	CASSLRGGTSGVTDTQYF	TGTGCCAGCAGTCTCCGGGGAGGGACTAGCGGGGTGACAGATACGCAGTATTTT
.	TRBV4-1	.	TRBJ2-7	CASSQESGVALAGYEQYF	TGCGCCAGCAGCCAAGAGTCGGGAGTAGCGCTAGCCGGCTACGAGCAGTACTTC
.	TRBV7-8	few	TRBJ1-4	CASSRSGQINEKLFF	TGTGCCAGCAGCCGATCGGGTCAGATTAATGAAAAACTGTTTTTT
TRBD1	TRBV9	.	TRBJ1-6	CASSVGGQGYNSPLHF	TGTGCCAGCAGCGTGGGTGGACAGGGGTATAATTCACCCCTCCACTTT
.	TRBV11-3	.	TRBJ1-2	CASSIPDTLYGYTF	TGTGCCAGCAGCATTCCGGACACGCTTTATGGCTACACCTTC
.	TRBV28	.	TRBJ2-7	CASSFEGVSYEQYF	TGTGCCAGCAGTTTTGAGGGGGTTTCCTACGAGCAGTACTTC
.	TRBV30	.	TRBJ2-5	CAWSVGGKETQYF	TGTGCCTGGAGTGTAGGAGGGAAAGAGACCCAGTACTTC
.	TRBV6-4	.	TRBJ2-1	CASSERPGDSSYNEQFF	TGTGCCAGCAGTGAACGCCCGGGGGACAGTAGTTACAATGAGCAGTTCTTC
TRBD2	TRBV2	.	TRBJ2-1	CASREGTSGGFSYNEQFF	TGTGCCAGCAGGGAAGGGACTAGCGGGGGGTTTTCCTACAATGAGCAGTTCTTC
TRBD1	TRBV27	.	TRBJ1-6	CASSLKDRVQLHF	TGTGCCAGCAGCCTAAAGGACAGGGTCCAACTCCACTTT
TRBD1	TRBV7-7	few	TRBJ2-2	CASSLDGLQGAGGELFF	TGTGCCAGCAGCTTAGATGGCTTACAGGGGGCTGGCGGGGAGCTGTTTTTT
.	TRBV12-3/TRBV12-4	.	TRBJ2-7	CASSLGVLYEQYF	TGTGCCAGCAGTTTGGGAGTCCTCTACGAGCAGTACTTC
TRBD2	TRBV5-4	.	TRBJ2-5	CASSSAGEETQYF	TGTGCCAGCAGCTCGGCGGGAGAAGAGACCCAGTACTTC
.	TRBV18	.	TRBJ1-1	CASSLSGSAGTEAFF	TGTGCCAGCTCACTATCCGGGTCTGCGGGGACTGAAGCTTTCTTT
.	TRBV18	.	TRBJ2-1	CASSPPGLLGGNNEQFF	TGTGCCAGCTCACCACCGGGACTCCTTGGGGGGAACAATGAGCAGTTCTTC
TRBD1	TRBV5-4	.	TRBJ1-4	CASSLGAYRGTNEKLFF	TGTGCCAGCAGCTTGGGGGCATACAGGGGAACTAATGAAAAACTGTTTTTT
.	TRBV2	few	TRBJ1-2	CASSGTDNNYGYTF	TGTGCCAGCAGTGGGACAGATAATAACTATGGCTACACCTTC
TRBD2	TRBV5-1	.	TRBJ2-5	CASSLGDYQETQYF	TGCGCCAGCAGCTTGGGGGACTATCAAGAGACCCAGTACTTC
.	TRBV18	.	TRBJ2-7	CASSPDRNSYEQYF	TGTGCCAGCTCACCCGACAGGAACTCCTACGAGCAGTACTTC
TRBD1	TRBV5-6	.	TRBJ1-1	CASSSPGTGGVEAFF	TGTGCCAGCAGCTCCCCCGGGACAGGGGGTGTTGAAGCTTTCTTT
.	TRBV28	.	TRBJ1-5	CASSLTRTVYSNQPQHF	TGTGCCAGCAGTTTAACCAGGACAGTATATAGCAATCAGCCCCAGCATTTT
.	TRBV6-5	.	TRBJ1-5	CASSAGGWEPQHF	TGTGCCAGCAGCGCGGGGGGCTGGGAGCCCCAGCATTTT
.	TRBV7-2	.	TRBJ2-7	CASRFSGSSYEQYF	TGTGCCAGCAGATTTTCAGGGTCCAGCTACGAGCAGTACTTC
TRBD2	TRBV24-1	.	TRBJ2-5	CATSDPLGLEEETQYF	TGTGCCACCAGTGACCCCCTGGGACTAGAGGAGGAGACCCAGTACTTC
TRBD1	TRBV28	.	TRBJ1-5	CASSLSLQGGGYSNQPQHF	TGTGCCAGCAGTTTATCCCTGCAGGGGGGCGGATATAGCAATCAGCCCCAGCATTTT
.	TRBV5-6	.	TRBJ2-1	CASSFPADEQFF	TGTGCCAGCAGCTTCCCAGCGGATGAGCAGTTCTTC
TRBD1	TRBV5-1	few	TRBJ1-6	CASSQGQVNSPLHF	TGCGCCAGCAGTCAGGGACAGGTTAATTCACCCCTCCACTTT
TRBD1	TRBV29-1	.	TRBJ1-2	CSVGTGLTFGYTF	TGCAGCGTTGGGACAGGGCTCACATTTGGCTACACCTTC
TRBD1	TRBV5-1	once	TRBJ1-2	CASSLTGDYNYGYTF	TGCGCCAGCAGCCTGACAGGGGATTACAACTATGGCTACACCTTC
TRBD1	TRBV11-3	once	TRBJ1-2	CASSRQGGNGYTF	TGTGCCAGCAGCCGACAGGGTGGGAATGGCTACACCTTC
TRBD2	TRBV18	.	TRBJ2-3	CASSPGDYTDTQYF	TGTGCCAGCTCACCAGGGGACTACACAGATACGCAGTATTTT
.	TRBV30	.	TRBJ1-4	CAWSPGAEEKLFF	TGTGCCTGGAGTCCTGGCGCGGAAGAAAAACTGTTTTTT
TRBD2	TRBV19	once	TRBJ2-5	CASSIPGGASGNGETQYF	TGTGCCAGTAGTATACCCGGGGGCGCTAGCGGGAATGGAGAGACCCAGTACTTC
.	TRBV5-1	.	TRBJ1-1	CASSYMLNTEAFF	TGCGCCAGCAGCTACATGTTGAACACTGAAGCTTTCTTT
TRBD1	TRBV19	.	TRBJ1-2	CASSHDRVNGYTF	TGTGCCAGTAGTCACGACAGGGTAAACGGCTACACCTTC
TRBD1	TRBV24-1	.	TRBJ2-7	CATSDPGQGNYEQYF	TGTGCCACCAGTGACCCGGGACAGGGTAACTACGAGCAGTACTTC
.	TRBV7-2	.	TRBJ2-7	CASSGKTGTVWEQYF	TGTGCCAGCAGCGGCAAGACAGGTACCGTTTGGGAGCAGTACTTC
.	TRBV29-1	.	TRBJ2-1	CSVGPRDRYNEQFF	TGCAGCGTTGGACCGCGGGACAGATACAATGAGCAGTTCTTC
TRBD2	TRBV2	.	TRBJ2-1	CASSEALWSSGQFF	TGTGCCAGCAGTGAAGCGCTTTGGTCTAGCGGGCAGTTCTTC
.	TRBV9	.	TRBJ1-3	CASSPLPGSSGNTIYF	TGTGCCAGCAGCCCACTACCGGGATCCTCTGGAAACACCATATATTTT
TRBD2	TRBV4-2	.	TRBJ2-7	CASSPTGTSAYEQYF	TGTGCCAGCAGCCCGACCGGGACTAGCGCTTACGAGCAGTACTTC
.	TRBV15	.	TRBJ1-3	CATSRDRGSGNTIYF	TGTGCCACCAGCAGAGATAGGGGGTCTGGAAACACCATATATTTT
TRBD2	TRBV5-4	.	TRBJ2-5	CASSLGVAGEVGQETQYF	TGTGCCAGCAGCCTCGGGGTAGCGGGAGAGGTGGGACAAGAGACCCAGTACTTC
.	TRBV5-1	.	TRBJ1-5	CASSLEGYSNQPQHF	TGCGCCAGCAGCTTGGAGGGGTATAGCAATCAGCCCCAGCATTTT
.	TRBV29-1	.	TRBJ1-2	CSVGGTSNYGYTF	TGCAGCGTTGGAGGGACTTCTAACTATGGCTACACCTTC
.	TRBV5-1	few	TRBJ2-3	CASSPGVASRGDTQYF	TGCGCCAGCAGCCCCGGGGTAGCTAGCAGAGGGGATACGCAGTATTTT
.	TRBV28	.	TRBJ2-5	CASNPRGGGRGETQYF	TGTGCCAGCAACCCTCGCGGAGGGGGCCGAGGGGAGACCCAGTACTTC
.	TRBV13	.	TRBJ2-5	CASSLAVRETQYF	TGTGCCAGCAGCTTGGCGGTTAGAGAGACCCAGTACTTC
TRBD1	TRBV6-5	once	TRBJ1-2	CASEAGTANYGYTF	TGTGCCAGCGAGGCCGGGACAGCTAACTATGGCTACACCTTC
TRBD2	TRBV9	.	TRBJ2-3	CASSGGGVAGGADTQYF	TGTGCCAGCAGCGGGGGCGGGGTAGCGGGAGGAGCAGATACGCAGTATTTT